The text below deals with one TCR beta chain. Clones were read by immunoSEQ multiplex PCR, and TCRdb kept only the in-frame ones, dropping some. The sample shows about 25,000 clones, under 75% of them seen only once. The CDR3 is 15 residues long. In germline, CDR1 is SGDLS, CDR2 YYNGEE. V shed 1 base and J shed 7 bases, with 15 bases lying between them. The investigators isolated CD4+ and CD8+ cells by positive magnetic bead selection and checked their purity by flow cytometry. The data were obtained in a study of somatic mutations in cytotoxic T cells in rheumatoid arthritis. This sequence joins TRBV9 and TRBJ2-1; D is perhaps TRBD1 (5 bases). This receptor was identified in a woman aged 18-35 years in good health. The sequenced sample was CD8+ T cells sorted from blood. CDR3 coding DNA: TGTGCCAGCAGCGTACAGGGAATTGGTGAGAATGAGCAGTTCTTC. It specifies CASSVQGIGENEQFF.